This record concerns one T cell receptor beta chain sequence. The data were obtained in a study of blood T cell repertoires in COVID-19. Overall study: PBMCs, B-cell-depleted T cells, or T cells provided the cDNA or gDNA that made up the material.

Per the authors' pipeline: Scientists estimated how many nucleated cells there were by amplifying reference gene primers. Sequenced by immunoSEQ multiplex PCR; TCRdb stores in-frame clones only, minus some. V, J and clone size derive from that table, while D and trimming were established from the DNA sequence. This table holds fewer than 150,000 clones, less than 80% found once. CDR1 MGHRA and CDR2 YSYEKL come from the germline V gene. Trimming removed 6 bases at V and 1 base at J, with 6 bases between. This CDR3 contains 13 residues. The V and J genes are TRBV4-1 and TRBJ2-2, with D unclear. The clonotype comes from a man aged 50 or older with acute or convalescent COVID-19. The specimen sequenced was peripheral blood. This chain's CDR3 is CASSHKNTGELFF. The CDR3 DNA reads TGCGCCAGCAGTCACAAGAACACCGGGGAGCTGTTTTTT.